The 10 T cell receptor beta chains listed next were all sequenced from one sample in a study of blood T cell repertoires in COVID-19. Sequencing was performed with immunoSEQ multiplex PCR; in TCRdb, only in-frame clones are kept and a portion is missing. The sample has some 160,000 clones, roughly 90% seen once. The sequencing sample was made of PBMCs or T cells enriched from blood (not recorded which). Receptors were obtained from a woman aged 45-59 years who had recovered from COVID-19.

The CDR3 bases are TGTGCCAGCAGAGAAAACCGGGACAGGGGTTATAGCAATCAGCCCCAGCATTTT. It yields the protein CASRENRDRGYSNQPQHF. The chain has TRBV6-1 and TRBJ1-5, with 10 bases that match TRBD1. The CDR3 runs 18 residues. The trim removed 6 bases at V and 0 bases at J, leaving 11 bases unmatched. Germline CDR1 reads MNHNS; CDR2 reads SASEGT.

The rearrangement joins TRBV7-2 to TRBJ2-1, with TRBD2 identical over 16 bases. The germline V gene has CDR1 SGHTA and CDR2 FQGNSA. This CDR3 is 19 amino acids long. V gave up 4 bases and J gave up 7 bases; unmatched junction bases: 13. This CDR3 is CASSSVPGLAGGPMNEQFF. CDR3 sequence (DNA): TGTGCCAGCAGCTCCGTTCCGGGACTAGCGGGGGGGCCGATGAATGAGCAGTTCTTC.

The chain has TRBV19 and TRBJ2-5; D possibly corresponds to TRBD2 (6 bases). The CDR3 has 13 amino acids. V lost 6 bases to trimming and J lost 1 base, with 9 bases between them. The germline V gene encodes CDR1 LNHDA and CDR2 SQIVND (reference sequence). The CDR3 reads CASSGDFQETQYF. CDR3 nucleotides: TGTGCCAGTAGCGGGGACTTCCAAGAGACCCAGTACTTC. The full variable domain, with the rest looked up from reference TRBV19 and TRBJ2-5, is DGGITQSPKYLFRKEGQNVTLSCEQNLNHDAMYWYRQDPGQGLRLIYYSQIVNDFQKGDIAEGYSVSREKKESFPLTVTSAQKNPTAFYLCASSGDFQETQYFGPGTRLLVL.

J is TRBJ2-3 and V is TRBV4-3, with 11 bases that match TRBD2. J was trimmed by 0 bases and V by 1 base; bases with no gene match: 9. The CDR3 contains 19 residues. Per the germline V gene, CDR1 is LGHNA and CDR2 is YSLEER. The CDR3 coding sequence is TGCGCCAGCAGCCAAGCGGTAGCTAGCGGGGGGCCGAGCACAGATACGCAGTATTTT. It specifies CASSQAVASGGPSTDTQYF.

This chain links TRBV6-2 or TRBV6-3 with TRBJ1-2; no reliable D call. The germline CDR1 and CDR2 sequences are MNHEY and SVGEGT. The CDR3 contains 13 residues. Trimming took 2 bases from V and 2 from J, leaving 6 bases between them. The DNA for the CDR3 is TGTGCCAGCAGTTACGGAGCGAACTATGGCTACACCTTC. Protein sequence: CASSYGANYGYTF.

The genes are TRBV3-1 (or the pseudogene TRBV3-2) and TRBJ2-7, with a weak D call TRBD1 (7 bases). Germline V CDR1 and CDR2: LGHDT, YNNKEL (reference sequence). CDR3 length: 11 amino acids. Deletions cut 10 bases from V and 6 bases from J, with 13 bases between. The CDR3 region is CATRGASEQYF. CDR3 in DNA: TGTGCCACCAGGGGGGCTAGCGAGCAGTACTTC.

Turning to this clone: Different DNA sequences within this sample yield the same CDR3. The J gene is TRBJ2-7, the V gene TRBV18; D not resolved. This CDR3 has 12 residues. Germline V gene lookup returns CDR1 KGHSH and CDR2 LQKENI. Trimming shortened V by 3 bases and J by 4 bases, and 7 bases separated the two germline ends. The CDR3 region has the DNA TGTGCCAGCTCACCGGGCAGTTACGAGCAGTACTTC. It specifies CASSPGSYEQYF. Using reference TRBV18 and TRBJ2-7 for the parts outside the CDR3, the full variable domain is NAGVMQNPRHLVRRRGQEARLRCSPMKGHSHVYWYRQLPEEGLKFMVYLQKENIIDESGMPKERFSAEFPKEGPSILRIQQVVRGDSAAYFCASSPGSYEQYFGPGTRLTVT.

J is TRBJ2-7 and V is TRBV6-2 or TRBV6-3; 10 nucleotides line up with TRBD2. There are 20 residues in the CDR3. Germline CDR1 MNHEY, CDR2 SVGEGT. Trimming removed 0 bases from V and 5 bases from J; junction bases left unmatched: 19. The CDR3 loop reads CASSYSKPPVGTSEPDEQYF. The CDR3 region has the DNA TGTGCCAGCAGTTACTCCAAGCCGCCCGTTGGGACTAGCGAACCGGACGAGCAGTACTTC.

This clone was seen once. The chain combines TRBV12-3 or TRBV12-4 with TRBJ1-1; D is unresolved. The V end lost 1 base, the J end lost 5 bases, and 8 bases lay between the germline ends. The length of the CDR3 is 13 residues. The CDR3 spells CASSLGRMTEAFF. The DNA for the CDR3 is TGTGCCAGCAGTTTAGGGAGGATGACTGAAGCTTTCTTT.

The chain carries TRBV7-3 and TRBJ1-3, with unresolved D. The CDR3 is made up of 15 amino acids. Trimming pared 2 bases from V and 2 bases from J, leaving 10 bases between. Germline CDR1 is SGHTA and CDR2 is FQGTGA. CDR3 residues: CASSLGPATGNTIYF. CDR3 nucleotide sequence: TGTGCCAGCAGCTTAGGGCCAGCCACTGGAAACACCATATATTTT. Combining the CDR3 with reference TRBV7-3 and TRBJ1-3 gives the whole variable domain GAGVSQTPSNKVTEKGKYVELRCDPISGHTALYWYRQSLGQGPEFLIYFQGTGAADDSGLPNDRFFAVRPEGSVSTLKIQRTERGDSAVYLCASSLGPATGNTIYFGEGSWLTVV.